The clone carrying this TCR beta chain was seen just once. As handled by the study authors: The authors estimated nucleated cell counts from reference gene primer amplification. Here immunoSEQ multiplex PCR was the method, and the copy in TCRdb shows in-frame clones only, minus some. That table furnishes V, J and clone size, whereas the DNA furnished D and trimming. The table has about 150,000 clones, roughly 85% seen once. This entry is derived from a study of blood T cell repertoires in COVID-19. Study summary: Nucleic acid was either cDNA or gDNA, and it came from T cells, B-cell-depleted T cells, or PBMCs.

Everyone who took part was 18 to 89 years old, and they came from 24 US areas. Participants had their cohort set by participant-reported clinical history. Sequencing was done on a sample of PBMCs or T cells enriched from blood (not recorded which). The TCR sequence derives from a woman in her 70s in a cohort exposed to, infected with or recovered from COVID-19 (not recorded which).

The CDR3, as DNA: TGTGCCAGCAGCCTCCATTTGACTAGGACTAATGAGCAGTTCTTC. Its translation: CASSLHLTRTNEQFF. The chain joins TRBV5-6 to TRBJ2-1; TRBD2 is a possible D gene (6 bases). The V gene's germline CDR1 is SGHDT and CDR2 YYEEEE. CDR3 length: 15 residues. The ends were cut back, 4 bases at V and 7 bases at J, with 18 bases in the middle. Looking up the rest from reference TRBV5-6 and TRBJ2-1 gives the full variable domain: DAGVTQSPTHLIKTRGQQVTLRCSPKSGHDTVSWYQQALGQGPQFIFQYYEEEERQRGNFPDRFSGHQFPNYSSELNVNALLLGDSALYLCASSLHLTRTNEQFFGPGTRLTVL.